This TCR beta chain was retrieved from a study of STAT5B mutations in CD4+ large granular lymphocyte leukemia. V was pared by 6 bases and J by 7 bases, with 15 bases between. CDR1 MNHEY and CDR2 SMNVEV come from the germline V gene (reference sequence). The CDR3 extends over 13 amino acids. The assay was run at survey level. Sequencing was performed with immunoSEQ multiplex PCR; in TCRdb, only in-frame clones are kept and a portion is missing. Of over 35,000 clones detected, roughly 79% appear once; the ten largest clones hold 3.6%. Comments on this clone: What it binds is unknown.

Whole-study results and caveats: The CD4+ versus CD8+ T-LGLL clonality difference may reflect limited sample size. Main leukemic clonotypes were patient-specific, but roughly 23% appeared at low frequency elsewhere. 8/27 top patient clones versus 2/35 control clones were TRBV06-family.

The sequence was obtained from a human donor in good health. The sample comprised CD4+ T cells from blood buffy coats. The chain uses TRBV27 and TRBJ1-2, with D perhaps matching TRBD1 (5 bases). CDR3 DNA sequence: TGTGCCAGCAGAACAGGCCCGGGTAGTGGCTACACCTTC. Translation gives CASRTGPGSGYTF.